This T cell receptor (beta chain) was identified in a study of cytomegalovirus exposure and HLA in healthy donors. Study-level findings and limits: According to reports, the classifier identified cytomegalovirus status with high specificity and sensitivity. Subsequent analysis found a tendency for first-cohort TCR clusters to co-occur within the 90 to 150 validation repertoires. The authors enumerated over 150 TCR beta chains as linked to cytomegalovirus.

With 4 bases removed from V and 4 bases from J, the gap between germline ends came to 16 bases. The CDR3 sequence is 16 residues long. Germline V gives CDR1 MNHEY, CDR2 SVGAGI. With regard to this clone: What it binds is unknown.

Clones were sequenced by immunoSEQ multiplex PCR, and TCRdb holds only the in-frame ones, with some missing. Of roughly 150,000 clones listed, less than 90% are singletons. While the first cohort had fewer than 850 subjects, the donors belonged to the separate validation cohort of about 120 subjects. The sample comprised PBMCs. This rearrangement joins TRBV6-5 to TRBJ2-2; D is ambiguous. This receptor was taken from a woman between 18 and 30 years old in good health and CMV-seropositive. CDR3 nucleotide sequence: TGTGCCAGCAGTTCCATTCATCGTGAGGCCACCGGGGAGCTGTTTTTT. Translating it yields CASSSIHREATGELFF.